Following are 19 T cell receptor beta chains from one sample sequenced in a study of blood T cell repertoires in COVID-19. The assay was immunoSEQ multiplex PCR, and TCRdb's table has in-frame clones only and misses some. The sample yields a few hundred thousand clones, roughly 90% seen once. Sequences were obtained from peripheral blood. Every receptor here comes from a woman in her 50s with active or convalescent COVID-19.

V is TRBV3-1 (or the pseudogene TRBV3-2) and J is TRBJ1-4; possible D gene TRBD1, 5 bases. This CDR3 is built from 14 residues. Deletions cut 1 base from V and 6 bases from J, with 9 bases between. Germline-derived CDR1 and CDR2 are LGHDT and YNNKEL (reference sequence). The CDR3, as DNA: TGTGCCAGCAGCCAAGGGACATACGATGAAAAACTGTTTTTT. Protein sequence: CASSQGTYDEKLFF.

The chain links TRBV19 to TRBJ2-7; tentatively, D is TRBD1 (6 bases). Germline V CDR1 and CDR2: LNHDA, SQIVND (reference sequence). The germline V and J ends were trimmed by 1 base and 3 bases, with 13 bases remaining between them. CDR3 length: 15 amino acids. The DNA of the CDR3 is TGTGCCAGTAGTATAGCCGCAGGGGCGTACTACGAGCAGTACTTC. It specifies CASSIAAGAYYEQYF.

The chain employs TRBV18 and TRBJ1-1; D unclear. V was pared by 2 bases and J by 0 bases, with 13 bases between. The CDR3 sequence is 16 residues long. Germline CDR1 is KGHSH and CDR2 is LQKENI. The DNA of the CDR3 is TGTGCCAGCTCACCATATAAGGCAGACATGAACACTGAAGCTTTCTTT. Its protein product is CASSPYKADMNTEAFF.

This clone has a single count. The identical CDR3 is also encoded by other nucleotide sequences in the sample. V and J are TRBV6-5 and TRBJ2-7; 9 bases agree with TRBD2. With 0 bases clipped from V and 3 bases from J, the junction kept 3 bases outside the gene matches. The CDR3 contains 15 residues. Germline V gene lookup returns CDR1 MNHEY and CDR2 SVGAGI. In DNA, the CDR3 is TGTGCCAGCAGTTACTCTAGCGGGGGCAGCTACGAGCAGTACTTC. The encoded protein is CASSYSSGGSYEQYF.

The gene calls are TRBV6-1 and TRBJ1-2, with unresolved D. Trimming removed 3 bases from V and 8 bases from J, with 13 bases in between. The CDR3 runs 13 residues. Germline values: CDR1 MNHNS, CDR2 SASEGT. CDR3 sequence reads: CASSDRRAAGYTF. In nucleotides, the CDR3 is TGTGCCAGCAGTGATAGGAGGGCGGCGGGCTACACCTTC.

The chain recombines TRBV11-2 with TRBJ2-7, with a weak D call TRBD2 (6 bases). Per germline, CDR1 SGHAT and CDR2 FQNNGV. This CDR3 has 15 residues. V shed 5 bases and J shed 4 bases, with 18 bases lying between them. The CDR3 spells CASSTAAGSQYEQYF. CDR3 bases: TGTGCCAGCAGCACGGCGGCCGGGAGCCAATACGAGCAGTACTTC.

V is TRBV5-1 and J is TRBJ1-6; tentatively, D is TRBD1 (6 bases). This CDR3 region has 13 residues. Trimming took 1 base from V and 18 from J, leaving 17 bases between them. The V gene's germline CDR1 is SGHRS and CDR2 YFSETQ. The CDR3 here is CASSLNGREGHHF. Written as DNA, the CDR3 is TGCGCCAGCAGCTTGAATGGCCGGGAGGGACACCACTTT.

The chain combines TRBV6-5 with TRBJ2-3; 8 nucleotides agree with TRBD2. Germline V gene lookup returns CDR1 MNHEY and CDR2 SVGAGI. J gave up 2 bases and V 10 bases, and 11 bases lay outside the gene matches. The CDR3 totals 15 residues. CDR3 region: CATCRREEVTDTQYF. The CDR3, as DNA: TGTGCCACCTGTCGGCGGGAGGAGGTCACAGATACGCAGTATTTT.

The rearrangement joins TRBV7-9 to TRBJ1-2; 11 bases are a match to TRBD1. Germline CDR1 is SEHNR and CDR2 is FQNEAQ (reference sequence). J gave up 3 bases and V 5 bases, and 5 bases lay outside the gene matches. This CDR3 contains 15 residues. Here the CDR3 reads CASSPGQGAHYGYTF. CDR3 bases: TGTGCCAGCAGCCCAGGACAGGGGGCTCACTATGGCTACACCTTC. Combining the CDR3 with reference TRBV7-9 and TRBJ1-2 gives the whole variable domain DTGVSQNPRHKITKRGQNVTFRCDPISEHNRLYWYRQTLGQGPEFLTYFQNEAQLEKSRLLSDRFSAERPKGSFSTLEIQRTEQGDSAMYLCASSPGQGAHYGYTFGSGTRLTVV.

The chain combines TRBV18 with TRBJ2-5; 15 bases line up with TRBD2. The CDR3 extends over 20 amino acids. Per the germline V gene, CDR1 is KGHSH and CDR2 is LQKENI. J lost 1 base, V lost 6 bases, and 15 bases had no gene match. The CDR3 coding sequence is TGTGCCAGCTCTCACTCACCGGGACTAGCGGGGGGTTCCTCCCAAGAGACCCAGTACTTC. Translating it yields CASSHSPGLAGGSSQETQYF.

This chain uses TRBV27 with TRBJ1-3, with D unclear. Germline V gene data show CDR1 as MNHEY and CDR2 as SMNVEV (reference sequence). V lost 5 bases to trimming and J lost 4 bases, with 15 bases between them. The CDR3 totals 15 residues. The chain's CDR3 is CASSITAGSGNTIYF. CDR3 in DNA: TGTGCCAGCAGTATTACGGCGGGATCAGGAAACACCATATATTTT.

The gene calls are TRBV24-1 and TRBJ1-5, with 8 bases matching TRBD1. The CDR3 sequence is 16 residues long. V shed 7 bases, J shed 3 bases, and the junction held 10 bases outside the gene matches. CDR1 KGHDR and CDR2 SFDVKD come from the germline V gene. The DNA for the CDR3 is TGTGCCACCAGCGGGACAGGTGGGCTTCCCAATCAGCCCCAGCATTTT. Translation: CATSGTGGLPNQPQHF.

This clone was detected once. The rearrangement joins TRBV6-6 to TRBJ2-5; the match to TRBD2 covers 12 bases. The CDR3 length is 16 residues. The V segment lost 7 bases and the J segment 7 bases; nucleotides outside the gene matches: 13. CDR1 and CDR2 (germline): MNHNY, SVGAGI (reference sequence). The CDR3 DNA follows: TGTGCCAGCAACCCGGGACTAGCGGGCGGGTGGTGGACCCAGTACTTC. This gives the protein CASNPGLAGGWWTQYF.

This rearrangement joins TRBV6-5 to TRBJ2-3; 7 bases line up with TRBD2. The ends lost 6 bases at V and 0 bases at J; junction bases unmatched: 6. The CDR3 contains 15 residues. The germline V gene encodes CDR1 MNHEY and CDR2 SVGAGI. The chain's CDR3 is CASRVGGTSTDTQYF. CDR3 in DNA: TGTGCCAGCAGGGTCGGGGGGACTAGCACAGATACGCAGTATTTT.

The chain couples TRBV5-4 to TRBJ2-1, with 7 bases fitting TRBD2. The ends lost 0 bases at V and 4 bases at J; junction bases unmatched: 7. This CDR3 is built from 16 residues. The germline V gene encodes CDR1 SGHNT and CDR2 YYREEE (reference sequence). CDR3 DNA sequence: TGTGCCAGCAGCTTGGAAGCGGGGCGGGTGTACAATGAGCAGTTCTTC. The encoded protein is CASSLEAGRVYNEQFF.

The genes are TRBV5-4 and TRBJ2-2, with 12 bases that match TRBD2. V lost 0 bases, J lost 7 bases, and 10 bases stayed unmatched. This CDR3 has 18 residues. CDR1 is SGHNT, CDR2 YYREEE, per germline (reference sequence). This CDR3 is CASSLGHPRLAGDGELFF. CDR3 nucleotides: TGTGCCAGCAGCTTGGGCCACCCGAGACTAGCGGGAGACGGGGAGCTGTTTTTT.

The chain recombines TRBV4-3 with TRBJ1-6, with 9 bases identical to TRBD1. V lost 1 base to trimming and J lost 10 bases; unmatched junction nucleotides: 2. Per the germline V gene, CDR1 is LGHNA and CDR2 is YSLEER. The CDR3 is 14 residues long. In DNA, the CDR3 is TGCGCCAGCAGCCAAGGACAGGGGGAATCACCCCTCCACTTT. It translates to CASSQGQGESPLHF.

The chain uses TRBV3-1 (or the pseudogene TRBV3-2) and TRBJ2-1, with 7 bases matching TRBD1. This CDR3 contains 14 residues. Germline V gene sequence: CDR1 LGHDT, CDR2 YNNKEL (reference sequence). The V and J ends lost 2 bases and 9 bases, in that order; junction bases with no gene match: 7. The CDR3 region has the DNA TGTGCCAGCAGCCAAACCCACAGGGGCACTGAGCAGTTCTTC. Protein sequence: CASSQTHRGTEQFF.

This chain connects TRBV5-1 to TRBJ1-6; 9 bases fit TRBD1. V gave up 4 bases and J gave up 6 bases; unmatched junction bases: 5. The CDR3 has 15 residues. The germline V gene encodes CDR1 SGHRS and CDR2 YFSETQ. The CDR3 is CASSQGTGTNSPLHF. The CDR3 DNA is TGCGCCAGCAGCCAAGGGACAGGGACTAATTCACCCCTCCACTTT.